A selection of T cell receptor beta chains follows, all from one sample in a study of shared clonotypes between healthy human individuals. Sequencing used immunoSEQ multiplex PCR; TCRdb keeps in-frame clones, though not all of them. The data hold under 1,100,000 clones, with about 74% observed a single time. Sequenced: memory CD4+ T cells sorted from blood. The receptors stem from a man between 18 and 29 years old in good health. The CDR3 runs from the conserved cysteine through the conserved F or W. Fields, in order: D gene, V gene, CDR3 length, clone size, J gene, CDR3 protein, CDR3 DNA. The D gene is left open where the match is weak. Not every row has a clone size; where given, it reads once, few, many or a size class.

>-|TRBV9|13|few|TRBJ1-2
CASSIDRNYGYTF
TGTGCCAGCAGCATAGACAGGAACTATGGCTACACCTTC
>-|TRBV18|13|-|TRBJ2-5
CASSGGPQETQYF
TGTGCCAGCTCAGGAGGTCCCCAAGAGACCCAGTACTTC
>-|TRBV29-1|12|-|TRBJ2-1
CSVARLGSEQFF
TGCAGCGTTGCCCGCCTCGGGAGTGAGCAGTTCTTC
>-|TRBV2|13|-|TRBJ1-1
CASVEDLNTEAFF
TGTGCCAGCGTCGAGGACCTGAACACTGAAGCTTTCTTT
>-|TRBV15|17|-|TRBJ2-2
CATSRDWVQTNTGELFF
TGTGCCACCAGCAGAGATTGGGTCCAGACGAACACCGGGGAGCTGTTTTTT
>-|TRBV4-3|15|once|TRBJ2-4
CASSQKMGPLNIQYF
TGCGCCAGCAGCCAAAAGATGGGTCCCCTAAACATTCAGTACTTC
>-|TRBV4-1|16|-|TRBJ2-2
CASSQVAGTNTGELFF
TGCGCCAGCAGCCAAGTAGCAGGGACGAACACCGGGGAGCTGTTTTTT
>-|TRBV2|13|-|TRBJ2-2
CASSETGAGELFF
TGTGCCAGCAGTGAAACGGGGGCCGGGGAGCTGTTTTTT
>-|TRBV6-1|14|-|TRBJ1-2
CASSEGWTGYGYTF
TGTGCCAGCAGTGAAGGTTGGACGGGCTATGGCTACACCTTC
>-|TRBV29-1|13|-|TRBJ2-2
CSVGSRALGELFF
TGCAGCGTTGGATCCCGGGCACTCGGGGAGCTGTTTTTT
>-|TRBV29-1|12|-|TRBJ1-2
CSVEYRKGGYTF
TGCAGCGTTGAGTACAGGAAGGGCGGCTACACCTTC
>TRBD2|TRBV19|15|-|TRBJ2-1
CASSIGGGTYNEQFF
TGTGCCAGTAGTATAGGCGGGGGTACCTACAATGAGCAGTTCTTC
>TRBD1|TRBV19|14|-|TRBJ1-2
CASSRGQANYGYTF
TGTGCCAGTAGTCGGGGACAGGCCAACTATGGCTACACCTTC
>TRBD1|TRBV5-1|16|once|TRBJ2-3
CASSATGGAGTDTQYF
TGCGCCAGCAGCGCTACAGGGGGCGCGGGCACAGATACGCAGTATTTT
>TRBD1|TRBV7-9|15|few|TRBJ1-2
CASSPDTTGNYGYTF
TGTGCCAGCAGCCCCGACACGACAGGGAACTATGGCTACACCTTC
>-|TRBV5-4|16|-|TRBJ1-2
CASSHPGAQGGYGYTF
TGTGCCAGCAGCCACCCCGGGGCCCAGGGAGGCTATGGCTACACCTTC
>-|TRBV7-9|13|-|TRBJ2-1
CASSSNRNNEQFF
TGTGCCAGCAGCTCCAACAGAAACAATGAGCAGTTCTTC
>TRBD2|TRBV9|19|few|TRBJ2-2
CASSVATPTSGKFDGELFF
TGTGCCAGCAGCGTAGCTACTCCGACTAGCGGGAAATTCGACGGGGAGCTGTTTTTT
>TRBD1|TRBV9|17|-|TRBJ1-1
CASSRGTGGSMNTEAFF
TGTGCCAGCAGCCGGGGGACAGGGGGAAGCATGAACACTGAAGCTTTCTTT
>-|TRBV7-7|15|-|TRBJ2-2
CASSSGPLNTGELFF
TGTGCTAGCAGCTCGGGACCGCTGAACACCGGGGAGCTGTTTTTT
>-|TRBV6-1|13|-|TRBJ1-1
CASSRTGSTEAFF
TGTGCCAGCAGCCGAACCGGGAGCACTGAAGCTTTCTTT
>-|TRBV30|13|once|TRBJ2-1
CAWSRLLGDEQFF
TGTGCCTGGAGCCGACTGCTCGGCGATGAGCAGTTCTTC
>-|TRBV28|14|-|TRBJ1-5
CASSSFTSNQPQHF
TGTGCCAGCAGTTCCTTCACTAGCAATCAGCCCCAGCATTTT
>TRBD1|TRBV7-2|13|-|TRBJ1-1
CASSFFRGGEAFF
TGTGCCAGCAGCTTTTTCAGGGGGGGTGAAGCTTTCTTT
>TRBD2|TRBV7-2|15|few|TRBJ2-3
CASSLRTSGTDTQYF
TGTGCCAGCAGCCTCCGGACTAGCGGTACAGATACGCAGTATTTT
>-|TRBV4-2|13|few|TRBJ1-6
CASRATGDSPLHF
TGTGCCAGCAGGGCGACGGGGGATTCACCCCTCCACTTT
>TRBD1|TRBV10-3|14|-|TRBJ2-7
CAISDGTGGYEQYF
TGTGCCATCAGTGACGGGACAGGGGGCTACGAGCAGTACTTC
>-|TRBV7-3|15|-|TRBJ1-1
CASSLSVTSETEAFF
TGTGCCAGCAGCTTATCCGTCACTTCGGAAACTGAAGCTTTCTTT
>-|TRBV2|15|few|TRBJ2-3
CASSEGGGGRDTQYF
TGTGCCAGCAGTGAAGGAGGTGGGGGCAGGGATACGCAGTATTTT
>-|TRBV28|14|many|TRBJ2-5
CASSPARGRETQYF
TGTGCCAGCAGCCCCGCCCGGGGGAGGGAGACCCAGTACTTC
>-|TRBV6-5|15|-|TRBJ1-1
CASISFGGKNTEAFF
TGTGCCAGCATTAGCTTTGGGGGGAAGAACACTGAAGCTTTCTTT
>TRBD2|TRBV6-6|16|-|TRBJ2-3
CASSFGTSGRQDTQYF
TGTGCCAGCAGCTTCGGGACTAGCGGGAGACAAGATACGCAGTATTTT
>-|TRBV2|13|-|TRBJ2-1
CASSVSVANEQFF
TGTGCCAGCAGTGTTTCAGTTGCCAATGAGCAGTTCTTC
>-|TRBV5-1|14|-|TRBJ1-1
CASSLANMNAEAFF
TGCGCCAGCAGCTTGGCAAATATGAACGCTGAAGCTTTCTTT
>TRBD1|TRBV2|13|-|TRBJ1-4
CATRDRANEKLFF
TGTGCCACTCGGGACAGGGCAAATGAAAAACTGTTTTTT
>TRBD1|TRBV11-1|14|-|TRBJ1-2
CASSLADRGGGYTF
TGTGCCAGCAGCTTAGCCGACAGGGGAGGAGGCTACACCTTC
>-|TRBV30|12|-|TRBJ2-3
CAWMRGEATQYF
TGTGCCTGGATGAGGGGGGAGGCGACGCAGTATTTT
>-|TRBV5-1|14|few|TRBJ1-5
CASSLVGGDQPQHF
TGCGCCAGCAGCTTGGTGGGCGGGGATCAGCCCCAGCATTTT
>TRBD1|TRBV12-5|13|-|TRBJ2-7
CASGPDRGLEQYF
TGTGCTAGTGGTCCAGACAGGGGGCTTGAGCAGTACTTC
>TRBD1|TRBV30|15|-|TRBJ1-1
CAWTNPDRVRTEAFF
TGTGCCTGGACCAACCCGGACAGGGTCCGGACTGAAGCTTTCTTT
>-|TRBV5-1|15|-|TRBJ1-1
CASSPDSRVNTEAFF
TGCGCCAGCAGCCCTGATTCGAGGGTGAACACTGAAGCTTTCTTT
>TRBD1|TRBV10-3|15|-|TRBJ1-1
CAIEKGQGGHTEAFF
TGTGCCATCGAGAAAGGACAGGGGGGTCACACTGAAGCTTTCTTT
>TRBD2|TRBV7-7|14|-|TRBJ2-5
CASDNSGVGETQYF
TGTGCTAGCGATAACAGCGGGGTCGGCGAGACCCAGTACTTC
>-|TRBV9|16|-|TRBJ2-1
CASSVVTTSSYNEQFF
TGTGCCAGCAGCGTGGTTACTACTAGCTCCTACAATGAGCAGTTCTTC
>-|TRBV6-5|13|-|TRBJ1-1
CASSSRGSTEAFF
TGTGCCAGCAGTTCCCGGGGGAGCACTGAAGCTTTCTTT
>-|TRBV12-5|15|-|TRBJ1-4
CASGLLRGTNEKLFF
TGTGCTAGTGGTTTGCTGCGGGGGACTAATGAAAAACTGTTTTTT
>-|TRBV6-5|14|many|TRBJ1-4
CASSQQGRLEKLFF
TGTGCCAGCAGTCAACAGGGCCGGTTGGAAAAACTGTTTTTT
>-|TRBV2|12|-|TRBJ2-1
CASSDPRTEQFF
TGTGCCAGCAGTGATCCCAGGACAGAGCAGTTCTTC
>TRBD1|TRBV28|13|-|TRBJ2-7
CASRTGGAGEQYF
TGTGCCAGCAGAACAGGGGGCGCGGGGGAGCAGTACTTC
>-|TRBV14|11|-|TRBJ2-7
CASSRDREAYF
TGTGCCAGCAGCCGCGACAGGGAGGCGTACTTC